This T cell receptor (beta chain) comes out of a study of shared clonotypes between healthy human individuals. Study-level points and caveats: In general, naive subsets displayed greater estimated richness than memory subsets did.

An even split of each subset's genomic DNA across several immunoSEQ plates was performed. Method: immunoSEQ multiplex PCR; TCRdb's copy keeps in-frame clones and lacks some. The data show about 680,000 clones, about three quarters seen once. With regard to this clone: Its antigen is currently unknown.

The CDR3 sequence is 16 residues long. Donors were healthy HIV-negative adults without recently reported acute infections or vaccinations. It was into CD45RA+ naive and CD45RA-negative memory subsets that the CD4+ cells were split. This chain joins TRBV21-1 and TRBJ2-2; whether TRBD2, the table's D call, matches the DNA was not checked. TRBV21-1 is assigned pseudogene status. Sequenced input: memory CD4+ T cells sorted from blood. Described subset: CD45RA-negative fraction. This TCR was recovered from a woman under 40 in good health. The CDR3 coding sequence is TGTGCCAGCAGCAAAGAAGCGACAATGAACACCGGGAAGCTGTTTTTT. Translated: CASSKEATMNTGKLFF.